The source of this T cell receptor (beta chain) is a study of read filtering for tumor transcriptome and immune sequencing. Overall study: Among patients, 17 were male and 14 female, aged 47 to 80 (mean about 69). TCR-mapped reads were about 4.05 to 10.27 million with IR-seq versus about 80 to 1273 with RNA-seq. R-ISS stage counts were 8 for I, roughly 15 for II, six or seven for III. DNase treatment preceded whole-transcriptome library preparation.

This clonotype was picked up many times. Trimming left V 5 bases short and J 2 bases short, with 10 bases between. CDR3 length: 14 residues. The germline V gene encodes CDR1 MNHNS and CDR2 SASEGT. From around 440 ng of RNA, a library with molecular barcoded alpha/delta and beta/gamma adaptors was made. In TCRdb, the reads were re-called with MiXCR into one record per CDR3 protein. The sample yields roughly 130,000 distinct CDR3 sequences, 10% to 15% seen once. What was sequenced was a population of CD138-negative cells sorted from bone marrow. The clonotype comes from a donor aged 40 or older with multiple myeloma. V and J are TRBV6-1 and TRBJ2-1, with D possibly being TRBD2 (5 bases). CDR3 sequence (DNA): TGTGCCAGCAGTCGTAGCGTTGCCTACAATGAGCAGTTCTTC. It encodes CASSRSVAYNEQFF.